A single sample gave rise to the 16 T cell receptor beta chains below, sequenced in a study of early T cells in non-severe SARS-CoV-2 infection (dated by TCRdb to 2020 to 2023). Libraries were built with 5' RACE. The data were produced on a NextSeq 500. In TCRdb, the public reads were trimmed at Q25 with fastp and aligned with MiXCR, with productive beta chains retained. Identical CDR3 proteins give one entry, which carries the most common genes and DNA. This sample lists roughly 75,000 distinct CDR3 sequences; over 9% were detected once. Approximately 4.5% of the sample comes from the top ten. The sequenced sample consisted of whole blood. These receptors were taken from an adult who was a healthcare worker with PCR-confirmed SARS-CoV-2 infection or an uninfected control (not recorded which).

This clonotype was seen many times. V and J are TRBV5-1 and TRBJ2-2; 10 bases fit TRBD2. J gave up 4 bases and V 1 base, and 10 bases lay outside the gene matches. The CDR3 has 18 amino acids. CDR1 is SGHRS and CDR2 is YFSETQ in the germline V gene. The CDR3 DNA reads TGCGCCAGCAGCTTGTCCAGCGGGGGGGCGTCGGGCACCGGGGAGCTGTTTTTT. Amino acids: CASSLSSGGASGTGELFF.

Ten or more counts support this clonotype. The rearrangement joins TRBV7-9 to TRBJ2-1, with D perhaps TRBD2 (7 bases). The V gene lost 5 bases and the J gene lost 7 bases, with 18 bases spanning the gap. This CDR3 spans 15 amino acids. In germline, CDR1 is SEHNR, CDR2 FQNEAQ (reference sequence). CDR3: CASSEEGGRRNEQFF. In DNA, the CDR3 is TGTGCCAGCAGCGAAGAGGGGGGGCGGAGGAATGAGCAGTTCTTC.

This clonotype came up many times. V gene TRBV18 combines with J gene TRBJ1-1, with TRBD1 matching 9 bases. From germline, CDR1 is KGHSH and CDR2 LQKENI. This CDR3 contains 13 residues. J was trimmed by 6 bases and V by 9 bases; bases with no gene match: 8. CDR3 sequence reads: CASSGTGIPEAFF. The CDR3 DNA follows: TGTGCCAGTTCCGGGACAGGGATCCCTGAAGCTTTCTTT.

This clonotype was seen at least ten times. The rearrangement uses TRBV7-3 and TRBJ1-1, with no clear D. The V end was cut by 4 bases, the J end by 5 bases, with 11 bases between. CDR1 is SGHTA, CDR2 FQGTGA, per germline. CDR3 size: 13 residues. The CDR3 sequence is CASSWASTTEAFF. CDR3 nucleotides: TGTGCCAGCAGCTGGGCCAGCACAACTGAAGCTTTCTTT.

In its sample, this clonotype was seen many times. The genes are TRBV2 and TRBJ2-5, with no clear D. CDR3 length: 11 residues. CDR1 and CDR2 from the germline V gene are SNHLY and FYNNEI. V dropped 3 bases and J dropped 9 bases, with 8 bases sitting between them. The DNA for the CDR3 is TGTGCCAGCAGTGAGAAATGGGCCCAGTACTTC. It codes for CASSEKWAQYF.

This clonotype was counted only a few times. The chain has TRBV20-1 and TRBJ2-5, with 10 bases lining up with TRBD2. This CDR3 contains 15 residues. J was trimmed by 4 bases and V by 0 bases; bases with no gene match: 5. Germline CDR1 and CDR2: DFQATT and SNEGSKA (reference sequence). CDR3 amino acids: CSARDQGTSVETQYF. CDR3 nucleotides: TGCAGTGCTAGAGATCAGGGGACTAGCGTAGAGACCCAGTACTTC.

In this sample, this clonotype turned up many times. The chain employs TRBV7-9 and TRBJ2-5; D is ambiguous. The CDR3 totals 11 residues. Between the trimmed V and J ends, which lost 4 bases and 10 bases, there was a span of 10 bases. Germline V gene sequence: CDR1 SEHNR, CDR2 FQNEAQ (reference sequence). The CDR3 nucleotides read TGTGCCAGCAGCTGGGCTGAGGACCAGTACTTC. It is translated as CASSWAEDQYF.

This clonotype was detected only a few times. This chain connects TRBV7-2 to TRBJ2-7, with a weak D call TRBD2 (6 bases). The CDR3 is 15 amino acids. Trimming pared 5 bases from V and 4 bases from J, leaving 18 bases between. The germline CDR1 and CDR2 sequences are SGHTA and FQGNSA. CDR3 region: CASSPREDGHYEQYF. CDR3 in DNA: TGTGCCAGCAGCCCAAGGGAGGACGGCCATTACGAGCAGTACTTC. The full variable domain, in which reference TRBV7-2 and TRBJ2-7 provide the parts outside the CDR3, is GAGVSQSPSNKVTEKGKDVELRCDPISGHTALYWYRQSLGQGLEFLIYFQGNSAPDKSGLPSDRFSAERTGGSVSTLTIQRTQQEDSAVYLCASSPREDGHYEQYFGPGTRLTVT.

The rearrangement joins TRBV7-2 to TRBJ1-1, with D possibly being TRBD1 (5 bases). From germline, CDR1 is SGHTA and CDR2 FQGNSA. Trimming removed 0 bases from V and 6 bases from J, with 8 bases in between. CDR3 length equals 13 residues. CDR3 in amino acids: CASSLAGGSEAFF. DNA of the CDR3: TGTGCCAGCAGCTTAGCCGGGGGATCTGAAGCTTTCTTT. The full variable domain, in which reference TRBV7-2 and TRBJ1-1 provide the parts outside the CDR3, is GAGVSQSPSNKVTEKGKDVELRCDPISGHTALYWYRQSLGQGLEFLIYFQGNSAPDKSGLPSDRFSAERTGGSVSTLTIQRTQQEDSAVYLCASSLAGGSEAFFGQGTRLTVV.

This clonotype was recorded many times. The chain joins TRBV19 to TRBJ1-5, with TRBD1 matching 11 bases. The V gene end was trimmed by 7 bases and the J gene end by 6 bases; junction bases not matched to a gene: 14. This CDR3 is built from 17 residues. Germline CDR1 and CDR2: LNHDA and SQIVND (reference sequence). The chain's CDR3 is CASTNRGTGGLGQPQHF. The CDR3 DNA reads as TGTGCCAGTACCAACCGCGGGACAGGGGGTCTTGGTCAGCCCCAGCATTTT.

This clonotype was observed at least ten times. For the CDR3, the DNA is TGTGCCAGCAGTTTAATATCGAAGGAACTCCAGCATTTT. It yields the protein CASSLISKELQHF. The V gene is TRBV12-3 or TRBV12-4, the J gene TRBJ1-5; no clear D. The CDR3 is 13 amino acids. The V and J ends lost 2 bases and 12 bases respectively, with 14 bases between them.

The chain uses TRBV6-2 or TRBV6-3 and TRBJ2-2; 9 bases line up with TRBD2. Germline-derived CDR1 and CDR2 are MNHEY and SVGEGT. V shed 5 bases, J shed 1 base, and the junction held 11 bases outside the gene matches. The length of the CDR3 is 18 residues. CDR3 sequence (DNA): TGTGCCAGCAGTCGTACCGGGACTAGCAGAATGAACACCGGGGAGCTGTTTTTT. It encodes CASSRTGTSRMNTGELFF.

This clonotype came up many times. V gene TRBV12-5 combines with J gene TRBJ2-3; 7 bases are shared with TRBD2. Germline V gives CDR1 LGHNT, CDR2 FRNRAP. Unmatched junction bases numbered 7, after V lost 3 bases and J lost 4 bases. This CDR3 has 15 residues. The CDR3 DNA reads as TGTGCTAGTGGTTTACGGCGGGGGTTTGCAGATACGCAGTATTTT. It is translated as CASGLRRGFADTQYF.

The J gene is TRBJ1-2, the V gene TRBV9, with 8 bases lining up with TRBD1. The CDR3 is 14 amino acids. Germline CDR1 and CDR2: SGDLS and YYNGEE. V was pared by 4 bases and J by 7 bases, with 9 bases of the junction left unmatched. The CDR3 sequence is CASSPFQGASGYTF. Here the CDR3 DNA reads TGTGCCAGCAGCCCCTTTCAGGGGGCCAGTGGCTACACCTTC.

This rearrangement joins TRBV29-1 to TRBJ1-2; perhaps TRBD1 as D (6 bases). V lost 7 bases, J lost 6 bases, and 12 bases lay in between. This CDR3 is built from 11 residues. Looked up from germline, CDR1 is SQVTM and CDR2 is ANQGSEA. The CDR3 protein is CSELSGDGYTF. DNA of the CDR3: TGCAGCGAGCTCTCAGGGGATGGCTACACCTTC.

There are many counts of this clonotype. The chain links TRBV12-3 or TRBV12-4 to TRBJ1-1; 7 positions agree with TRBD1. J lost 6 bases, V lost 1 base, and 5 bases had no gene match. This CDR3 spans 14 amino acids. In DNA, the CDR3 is TGTGCCAGCAGTTTAGGACAGGGATCCGCTGAAGCTTTCTTT. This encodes CASSLGQGSAEAFF.